This T cell receptor (beta chain) derives from a study of blood T cell repertoires in COVID-19. Study summary: T cells, B-cell-depleted T cells, or PBMCs supplied cDNA or gDNA.

Original analysis: The assay estimated nucleated cells by amplifying reference gene primers. The method was immunoSEQ multiplex PCR; TCRdb's version includes in-frame clones alone and lacks a portion of them. Clonal size and the V and J genes are those of that table, whereas D and trimming came from the DNA. The repertoire has about 21,000 clones, 70% to 90% of them found once; the top ten carry 5% to 7.5%. This CDR3 spans 14 amino acids. V lost 4 bases and J lost 6, with 17 bases in between. The germline gives CDR1 SGHKS, CDR2 YYEKEE (reference sequence). The chain carries TRBV5-5 and TRBJ2-7; unclear D gene. The sequenced sample consisted of peripheral blood. The TCR sequence derives from a human donor in a cohort sampled during active COVID-19. CDR3 DNA: TGTGCCAGCAGCGCCATCGTGGGCAGCCGCGAGCAGTACTTC. It specifies CASSAIVGSREQYF.